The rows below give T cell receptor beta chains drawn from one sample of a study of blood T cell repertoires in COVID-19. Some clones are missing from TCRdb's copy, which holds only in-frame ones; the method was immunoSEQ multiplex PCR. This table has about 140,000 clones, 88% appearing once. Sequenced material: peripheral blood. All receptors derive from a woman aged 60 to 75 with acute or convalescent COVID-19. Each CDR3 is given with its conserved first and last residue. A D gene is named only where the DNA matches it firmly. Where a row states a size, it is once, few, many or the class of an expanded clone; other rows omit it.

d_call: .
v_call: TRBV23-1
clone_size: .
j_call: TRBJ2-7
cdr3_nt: TGCGCCAGCAGTCGGCCGTACTACGAGCAGTACTTC
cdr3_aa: CASSRPYYEQYF

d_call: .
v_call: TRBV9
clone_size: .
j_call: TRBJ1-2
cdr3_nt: TGTGCCAGCAGCGTGGAGGGAGGAAACTATGGCTACACCTTC
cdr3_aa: CASSVEGGNYGYTF

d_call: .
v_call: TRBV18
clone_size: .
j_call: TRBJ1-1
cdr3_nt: TGTGCCAGCTCACCACCGCGAGGGGGGGTCAACACTGAAGCTTTCTTT
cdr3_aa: CASSPPRGGVNTEAFF

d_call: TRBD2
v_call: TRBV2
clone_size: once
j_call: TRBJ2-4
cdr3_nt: TGTGCCAGCACCCACCGGGGAGGGCTAGCCAAAAACATTCAGTACTTC
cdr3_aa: CASTHRGGLAKNIQYF

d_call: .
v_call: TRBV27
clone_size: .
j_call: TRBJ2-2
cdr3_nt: TGTGCCAGCAGTTTAGCGGGACCTGGCGCCGGGGAGCTGTTTTTT
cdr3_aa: CASSLAGPGAGELFF

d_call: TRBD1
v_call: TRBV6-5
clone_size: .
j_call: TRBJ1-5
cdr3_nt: TGTGCCAGCAGCGGGACAGGGGGCAATCAGCCCCAGCATTTT
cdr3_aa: CASSGTGGNQPQHF

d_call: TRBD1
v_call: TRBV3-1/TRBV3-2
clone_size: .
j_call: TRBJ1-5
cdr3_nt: TGTGCCAGCAGCCCCGACTCGACAGGGATCCTAAGGCCCCAGCATTTT
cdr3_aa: CASSPDSTGILRPQHF

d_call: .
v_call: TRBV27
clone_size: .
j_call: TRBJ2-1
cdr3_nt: TGTGCCAGCAGTTTTACCCAAGGGACAGAGCAGTTCTTC
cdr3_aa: CASSFTQGTEQFF

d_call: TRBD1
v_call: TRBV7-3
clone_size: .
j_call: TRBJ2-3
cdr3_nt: TGTGCCAGCAGCGCACAAGCCGGGACAGGCCCAGATACGCAGTATTTT
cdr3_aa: CASSAQAGTGPDTQYF

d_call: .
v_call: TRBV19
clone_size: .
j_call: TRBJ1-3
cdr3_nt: TGTGCCAGCTATACTACAGGCTTTGGAAACACCATATATTTT
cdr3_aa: CASYTTGFGNTIYF

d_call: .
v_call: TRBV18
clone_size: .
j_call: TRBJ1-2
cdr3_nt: TGTGCCAGCTCACCAAGCGAGGGTAACTATGGCTACACCTTC
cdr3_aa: CASSPSEGNYGYTF

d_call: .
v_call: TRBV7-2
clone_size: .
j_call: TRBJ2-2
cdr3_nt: TGTGCCAGCAGCTTAGCGGCGCTAGGCAGAGCCGGGGAGCTGTTTTTT
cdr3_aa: CASSLAALGRAGELFF

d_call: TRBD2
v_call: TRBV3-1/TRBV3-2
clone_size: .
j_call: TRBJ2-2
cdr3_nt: TGTGCCAGCAGCCAAGTCCGCACTAGCGCCTACACCGGGGAGCTGTTTTTT
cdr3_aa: CASSQVRTSAYTGELFF

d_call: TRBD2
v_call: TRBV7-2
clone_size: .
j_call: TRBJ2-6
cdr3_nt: TGTGCCGGAGGTCGGGGGGGCACTGGGGCCAACGTCCTGACTTTC
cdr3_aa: CAGGRGGTGANVLTF

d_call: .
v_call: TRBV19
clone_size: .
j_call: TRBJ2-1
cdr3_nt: TGTGCCAGTAGCGCATCGGCTAGAACCTACAATGAGCAGTTCTTC
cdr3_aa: CASSASARTYNEQFF

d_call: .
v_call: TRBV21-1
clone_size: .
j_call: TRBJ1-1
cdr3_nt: TGTGCCAGCAGCCGGTACACAGGGTGCCTAACTGAAGCTTTCTTT
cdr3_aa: CASSRYTGCLTEAFF

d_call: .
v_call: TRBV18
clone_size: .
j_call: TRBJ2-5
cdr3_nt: TGTGCCAGCTCACCAAGAGCCCGGACAGTGAACCCCCAAGAGACCCAGTACTTC
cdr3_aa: CASSPRARTVNPQETQYF

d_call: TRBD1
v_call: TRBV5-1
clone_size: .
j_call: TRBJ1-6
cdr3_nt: TGCGCCAGCAGCTCCTCAGGACAGGGGACACGGAATTCACCCCTCCACTTT
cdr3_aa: CASSSSGQGTRNSPLHF

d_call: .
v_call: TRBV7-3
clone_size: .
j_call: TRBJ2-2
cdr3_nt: TGTGCCAGCAGCTCCAGGGGCGGGGAGCTGTTTTTT
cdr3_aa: CASSSRGGELFF

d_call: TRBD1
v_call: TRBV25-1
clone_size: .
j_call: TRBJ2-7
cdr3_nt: TGTGCCAGCAGTGAGCCTGGGACAGGCACCTACGAGCAGTACTTC
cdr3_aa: CASSEPGTGTYEQYF

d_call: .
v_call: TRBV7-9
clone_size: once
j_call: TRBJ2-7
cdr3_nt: TGTGCCAGCAGCTTAGATACCTACGAGCAGTACTTC
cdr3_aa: CASSLDTYEQYF

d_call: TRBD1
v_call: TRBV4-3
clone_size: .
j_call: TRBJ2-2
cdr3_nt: TGCGCCAGCAGCCAAGAGGGCCAGGGGGACAACACCGGGGAGCTGTTTTTT
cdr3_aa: CASSQEGQGDNTGELFF

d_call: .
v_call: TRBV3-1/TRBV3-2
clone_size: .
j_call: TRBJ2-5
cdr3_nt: TGTGCCAGCAGCCAAGGCGGGACTTTACCAAAAGAGACCCAGTACTTC
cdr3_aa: CASSQGGTLPKETQYF

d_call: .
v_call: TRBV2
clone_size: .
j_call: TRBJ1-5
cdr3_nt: TGTGCCAGCAGTGAATCGCAGGTTAGCAATCAGCCCCAGCATTTT
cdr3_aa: CASSESQVSNQPQHF

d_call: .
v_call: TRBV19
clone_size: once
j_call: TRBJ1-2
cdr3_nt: TGTGCCAGTAACCCAGGGGTCAACTATGGCTACACCTTC
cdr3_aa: CASNPGVNYGYTF

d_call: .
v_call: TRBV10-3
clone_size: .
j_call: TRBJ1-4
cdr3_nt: TGTGCCATCAAGGAGGAGGGAGAAGAAAAACTGTTTTTT
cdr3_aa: CAIKEEGEEKLFF

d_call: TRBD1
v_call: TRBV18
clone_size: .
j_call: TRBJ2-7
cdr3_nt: TGTGCCAGCTCACCGGAGAAGGGACAGGGTTTTTACGAGCAGTACTTC
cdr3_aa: CASSPEKGQGFYEQYF

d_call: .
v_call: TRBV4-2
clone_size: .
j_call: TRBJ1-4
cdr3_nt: TGTGCCAGCAAGGGAGGTTACTCAACTAATGAAAAACTGTTTTTT
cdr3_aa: CASKGGYSTNEKLFF

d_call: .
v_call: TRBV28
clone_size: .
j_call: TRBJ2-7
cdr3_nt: TGTGCCAGCAGTTTATTAGGACTACAGGAACAGTACTTC
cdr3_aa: CASSLLGLQEQYF